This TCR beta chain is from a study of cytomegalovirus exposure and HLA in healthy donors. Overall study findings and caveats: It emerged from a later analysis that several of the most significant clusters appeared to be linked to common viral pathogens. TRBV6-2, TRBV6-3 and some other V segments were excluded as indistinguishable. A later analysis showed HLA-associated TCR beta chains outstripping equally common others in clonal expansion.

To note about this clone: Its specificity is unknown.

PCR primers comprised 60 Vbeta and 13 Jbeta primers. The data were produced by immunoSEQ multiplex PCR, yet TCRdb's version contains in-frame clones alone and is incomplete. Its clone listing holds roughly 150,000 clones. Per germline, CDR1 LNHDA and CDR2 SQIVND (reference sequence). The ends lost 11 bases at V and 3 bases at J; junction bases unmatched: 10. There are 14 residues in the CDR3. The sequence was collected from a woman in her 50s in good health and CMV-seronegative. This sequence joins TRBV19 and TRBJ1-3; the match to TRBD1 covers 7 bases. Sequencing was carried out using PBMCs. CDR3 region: CASGQPVSGNTIYF. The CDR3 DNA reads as TGTGCCTCGGGACAGCCTGTAAGTGGAAACACCATATATTTT.